The 23 T cell receptor beta chains reported below all come from one sample, sequenced in a study of T-cell memory formation after mild COVID-19. One entry per CDR3 protein, called by TCRdb with MiXCR from the 5' RACE reads. The repertoire includes some 330,000 distinct CDR3 sequences, approximately 21% of them detected once, and about 12% sits in the top ten. Source material: PBMCs or a T cell subset sorted from them (not recorded which). These TCRs come from an adult woman who had mild COVID-19 (a few samples of this study predate the infection). Cell type and time point are not known.

The table lists this clonotype with a few counts. CDR3 sequence (DNA): TGTGCCAGCAGACAGTTACTAGCGGGAGAAGAGACCCAGTACTTC. Translation gives CASRQLLAGEETQYF. V is TRBV12-3 or TRBV12-4 and J is TRBJ2-5; 11 bases are shared with TRBD2. This CDR3 contains 15 residues. V shed 6 bases and J 3 bases; nucleotides not matched to a gene: 6.

This clonotype turned up a few times. The V and J genes are TRBV29-1 and TRBJ1-2; 8 nucleotides match TRBD1. CDR3 size: 13 residues. Germline CDR1 SQVTM, CDR2 ANQGSEA. V lost 7 bases to trimming and J lost 4 bases; unmatched junction nucleotides: 8. The CDR3: CSASTGVGYGYTF. In nucleotides, the CDR3 is TGCAGCGCCTCGACAGGGGTAGGCTATGGCTACACCTTC.

This clonotype was counted many times. The chain has TRBV10-3 and TRBJ2-7, with 7 positions matching TRBD1. The CDR3 is made up of 17 amino acids. Germline trimming cut 3 bases from V and 7 bases from J; bases unmatched to any gene: 18. Germline V gene lookup returns CDR1 ENHRY and CDR2 SYGVKD. The CDR3 sequence: CAISDHPRDRPRGEQYF. The CDR3 DNA follows: TGTGCCATCAGTGACCACCCTAGGGACAGACCCCGAGGGGAGCAGTACTTC.

A few counts support this clonotype. This chain joins TRBV7-9 and TRBJ1-1, with 12 bases aligning to TRBD1. V lost 4 bases and J lost 4; bases outside the gene matches: 10. Per the germline V gene, CDR1 is SEHNR and CDR2 is FQNEAQ (reference sequence). CDR3 length: 17 amino acids. CDR3: CASSSGTGGGRTTEAFF. In DNA form, the CDR3 reads TGTGCCAGCAGCTCCGGGACAGGGGGCGGAAGGACCACTGAAGCTTTCTTT.

The genes are TRBV7-6 and TRBJ2-1; 7 bases are shared with TRBD2. V lost 6 bases and J lost 10; bases outside the gene matches: 9. The CDR3 has 13 residues. Germline V gene sequence: CDR1 SGHVS, CDR2 FNYEAQ. CDR3 protein: CASSPTSLSEQFF. The CDR3 DNA follows: TGTGCCAGCAGTCCGACTAGCTTATCCGAGCAGTTCTTC.

V gene TRBV4-1 combines with J gene TRBJ1-5, with 11 nucleotides matching TRBD1. This CDR3 has 16 residues. J gave up 3 bases and V 2 bases, and 3 bases lay outside the gene matches. The germline V gene encodes CDR1 MGHRA and CDR2 YSYEKL. For the CDR3, the DNA is TGCGCCAGCAGCCAAAGGGACAGGGGGGTCAATCAGCCCCAGCATTTT. Its protein is CASSQRDRGVNQPQHF.

The chain employs TRBV29-1 and TRBJ2-7; D possibly corresponds to TRBD1 (6 bases). The CDR3 has 11 amino acids. Between the trimmed V and J ends, which lost 4 bases and 4 bases, there was a span of 8 bases. CDR1 and CDR2 (germline): SQVTM, ANQGSEA. The CDR3 is CSVGGQYEQYF. For the CDR3, the DNA is TGCAGCGTTGGGGGGCAGTACGAGCAGTACTTC.

This clonotype was counted ten times or more. This chain connects TRBV7-7 to TRBJ2-1, with 8 bases that match TRBD1. Germline CDR1 reads SSHAT; CDR2 reads FNYEAQ (reference sequence). V dropped 5 bases and J dropped 8; count of bases not matched to a gene: 5. The CDR3 is 13 amino acids. CDR3 protein: CASSRTGWDEQFF. Here the CDR3 DNA reads TGTGCCAGCAGCCGGACAGGGTGGGATGAGCAGTTCTTC.

The table lists this clonotype with a few counts. The chain uses TRBV7-9 and TRBJ2-7; TRBD2 aligns across 13 bases. The CDR3 has 16 amino acids. The germline CDR1 and CDR2 sequences are SEHNR and FQNEAQ (reference sequence). V shed 0 bases and J 3 bases; nucleotides not matched to a gene: 2. The CDR3 loop reads CASSLAWTSGSYEQYF. As DNA, the CDR3 is TGTGCCAGCAGCTTAGCGTGGACTAGCGGGAGCTACGAGCAGTACTTC.

This chain joins TRBV12-3 or TRBV12-4 and TRBJ2-7; weak D call: TRBD1 (6 bases). The CDR3 loop spans 14 amino acids. The V and J ends lost 6 bases and 0 bases respectively, with 12 bases between them. CDR3 protein: CASRSGHSSYEQYF. DNA for the CDR3: TGTGCCAGCAGGTCGGGACACAGCTCCTACGAGCAGTACTTC.

This clonotype was seen more than once but under ten times. This chain uses TRBV24-1 with TRBJ2-1; possibly TRBD1 or TRBD2 for D (5 bases each). V was clipped by 12 bases and J by 14 bases, with 19 bases between them. CDR1 and CDR2 (germline): KGHDR, SFDVKD. The CDR3 length is 11 residues. The CDR3 DNA sequence: TGTGCCGCTTCAAGGGACGATCATAAGTTCTTC. Protein sequence: CAASRDDHKFF.

This clonotype showed up many times. This chain joins TRBV5-1 and TRBJ2-1, with 9 bases lining up with TRBD2. CDR1 is SGHRS and CDR2 is YFSETQ in the germline V gene. V dropped 0 bases and J dropped 10; count of bases not matched to a gene: 11. The CDR3 has 16 amino acids. This CDR3 is CASSLEGSGRRSEQFF. The CDR3 DNA is TGCGCCAGCAGCTTGGAAGGTAGCGGGAGACGCAGCGAGCAGTTCTTC.

The chain links TRBV24-1 to TRBJ2-1, with D possibly TRBD1 on 6 matching bases. CDR3 length: 15 amino acids. Germline CDR1 reads KGHDR; CDR2 reads SFDVKD. V lost 5 bases to trimming and J lost 6 bases, with 16 bases between them. DNA for the CDR3: TGTGCCACCAGTGTCCCAGGGGTCATGTTCAATGAGCAGTTCTTC. It specifies CATSVPGVMFNEQFF.

This clonotype was counted only a few times. V gene TRBV3-1 combines with J gene TRBJ1-2; the D is unclear. V was cut by 4 bases and J by 1 base, with 13 bases left in between. Germline V gene data show CDR1 as LGHDT and CDR2 as YNNKEL (reference sequence). This CDR3 is 15 amino acids long. CDR3 sequence: CASSLQDGDNYGYTF. In nucleotides, the CDR3 is TGTGCCAGCAGCCTCCAGGACGGCGATAACTATGGCTACACCTTC.

The V gene is TRBV4-3, the J gene TRBJ1-2; TRBD1 is a possible D gene (6 bases). The ends were cut back, 0 bases at V and 5 bases at J, with 13 bases in the middle. The CDR3 is 15 residues long. Germline values: CDR1 LGHNA, CDR2 YSLEER. The CDR3 DNA sequence: TGCGCCAGCAGCCAAGAACTCGGACAGCTTTATGGCTACACCTTC. Its protein product is CASSQELGQLYGYTF.

The chain employs TRBV19 and TRBJ1-2; tentatively, D is TRBD1 (6 bases). Per germline, CDR1 LNHDA and CDR2 SQIVND (reference sequence). The CDR3 covers 16 residues. Trimming took off 4 bases at V and 5 bases at J, with 20 bases between the two ends. CDR3 region: CASSTGGDTSRYGYTF. The DNA of the CDR3 is TGTGCCAGTAGTACCGGTGGGGACACATCAAGATATGGCTACACCTTC.

This clonotype has just a few counts. The rearrangement joins TRBV7-9 to TRBJ1-4; a possible D gene is TRBD1 (5 bases). Germline CDR1 is SEHNR and CDR2 is FQNEAQ (reference sequence). This CDR3 has 13 amino acids. The ends were cut back, 2 bases at V and 7 bases at J, with 8 bases in the middle. CDR3 DNA sequence: TGTGCCAGCAGCTTATGGACACCTGAAAAACTGTTTTTT. Translation gives CASSLWTPEKLFF.

At least ten counts were recorded for this clonotype. The genes are TRBV4-1 and TRBJ2-3; 9 nucleotides line up with TRBD1. Germline V gives CDR1 MGHRA, CDR2 YSYEKL. The CDR3 has 15 residues. The trim removed 0 bases at V and 10 bases at J, leaving 8 bases unmatched. The CDR3 region has the DNA TGCGCCAGCAGCCAAGACGCCGGGACAGGGAGTCCGCAGTATTTT. Amino acid sequence: CASSQDAGTGSPQYF.

The chain has TRBV27 and TRBJ2-3; perhaps D is TRBD1 or TRBD2 (5 bases each). This CDR3 contains 16 residues. CDR1 and CDR2 from the germline V gene are MNHEY and SMNVEV (reference sequence). With 3 bases removed from V and 2 bases from J, the gap between germline ends came to 15 bases. The CDR3 DNA reads TGTGCCAGCAGTTTGAACTACGGGGACCACACAGATACGCAGTATTTT. Its translation: CASSLNYGDHTDTQYF.

The chain couples TRBV21-1 to TRBJ2-7; the table's D call TRBD2 went unverified against the DNA. TRBV21-1 has pseudogene status. CDR3 length: 16 residues. CDR3 coding DNA: TGTGCCAGCAGCCCGACTAGCGGGAAGATCTCCTACGAGCAGTACTTC. Translating it yields CASSPTSGKISYEQYF.

This clonotype was observed many times. The chain carries TRBV2 and TRBJ2-7; 8 nucleotides align to TRBD1. V shed 6 bases and J 2 bases; nucleotides not matched to a gene: 6. Germline V gene data show CDR1 as SNHLY and CDR2 as FYNNEI. The CDR3 length is 14 residues. In DNA form, the CDR3 reads TGTGCCAGCAGAGAACAGGGGGGCCCCTACGAGCAGTACTTC. It is translated as CASREQGGPYEQYF.

The chain recombines TRBV7-8 with TRBJ2-6, with D tentatively TRBD1 (5 bases). The CDR3 totals 15 residues. Trimming shortened V by 5 bases and J by 0 bases, and 8 bases separated the two germline ends. CDR1 is SGHVS and CDR2 is FQNEAQ in the germline V gene. In DNA form, the CDR3 reads TGTGCCAGCAGCCAACAGGTCTCTGGGGCCAACGTCCTGACTTTC. Amino acids: CASSQQVSGANVLTF.

The chain links TRBV24-1 to TRBJ2-3, with D perhaps TRBD2 (6 bases). Germline V gene data show CDR1 as KGHDR and CDR2 as SFDVKD. The ends were cut back, 5 bases at V and 14 bases at J, with 19 bases in the middle. CDR3 size: 13 residues. The CDR3 sequence is CATSVSGDTTPYF. CDR3 in DNA: TGTGCCACCAGTGTTTCGGGAGACACTACCCCGTATTTT.